These 27 T cell receptor beta chains were all obtained from the same sample, sequenced in a study of cytomegalovirus exposure and HLA in healthy donors. The primer mix had 60 Vbeta and 13 Jbeta primers. The repertoire was sequenced with immunoSEQ multiplex PCR; TCRdb's copy has only in-frame clones and lacks some. The sample includes about 150,000 clones, roughly 80% of them seen just once. The sequenced material came from PBMCs. These receptors originate from a male donor in good health and CMV-seronegative.

The genes are TRBV2 and TRBJ1-4; D call uncertain. Per germline, CDR1 SNHLY and CDR2 FYNNEI. The V end was cut by 2 bases, the J end by 10 bases, with 11 bases between. The CDR3 runs 13 residues. CDR3 nucleotide sequence: TGTGCCAGCAGTGAACCAGTAATAGCAAAACTGTTTTTT. Its translation is CASSEPVIAKLFF.

The chain combines TRBV7-9 with TRBJ1-5; a possible D gene is TRBD1 (6 bases). In germline, CDR1 is SEHNR, CDR2 FQNEAQ (reference sequence). The CDR3 loop spans 13 amino acids. The V and J ends lost 5 bases and 7 bases respectively, with 12 bases between them. The CDR3 protein is CASSLQGAQPQHF. In DNA, the CDR3 is TGTGCCAGCAGCCTACAGGGTGCCCAGCCCCAGCATTTT.

The chain joins TRBV7-9 to TRBJ1-2; TRBD1 aligns across 10 bases. With V trimmed by 4 bases and J by 3 bases, 14 bases remained unmatched. Germline V gives CDR1 SEHNR, CDR2 FQNEAQ (reference sequence). The CDR3 sequence is 18 residues long. In DNA form, the CDR3 reads TGTGCCAGCAGCTCGAACCCGCCGGGACAGGGGTTGGACTATGGCTACACCTTC. This encodes CASSSNPPGQGLDYGYTF.

A single count supports this clone. The chain links TRBV4-3 to TRBJ2-5, with a weak D call TRBD2 (6 bases). Between the trimmed V and J ends, which lost 0 bases and 4 bases, there was a span of 15 bases. Looked up from germline, CDR1 is LGHNA and CDR2 is YSLEER. The CDR3 consists of 16 residues. CDR3: CASSQERAGQGETQYF. The CDR3 DNA follows: TGCGCCAGCAGCCAAGAAAGGGCGGGGCAGGGAGAGACCCAGTACTTC.

This clone has a single count. The chain recombines TRBV4-1 with TRBJ2-1, with 12 bases identical to TRBD2. Germline V gene lookup returns CDR1 MGHRA and CDR2 YSYEKL. The V and J ends lost 2 bases and 1 base, in that order; junction bases with no gene match: 6. The CDR3 loop spans 18 amino acids. The CDR3 DNA sequence: TGCGCCAGCAGCCAATCCGCTAGCGGGGGGGTATCCTACAATGAGCAGTTCTTC. It is translated as CASSQSASGGVSYNEQFF.

The chain links TRBV4-1 to TRBJ2-7; 8 nucleotides agree with TRBD1. The CDR3 runs 15 residues. Germline lookup yields CDR1 MGHRA and CDR2 YSYEKL. Trimming removed 0 bases from V and 7 bases from J; junction bases left unmatched: 8. The DNA of the CDR3 is TGCGCCAGCAGCCAAGATGGGACAGGCCGTAGAGAGCAGTACTTC. It codes for CASSQDGTGRREQYF.

This sequence joins TRBV4-3 and TRBJ2-7; TRBD1 is a possible D gene (5 bases). This CDR3 comprises 14 residues. CDR1 is LGHNA, CDR2 YSLEER, per germline. The V end lost 3 bases, the J end lost 0 bases, and 9 bases lay between the germline ends. The CDR3 is CASSQTVNSYEQYF. The CDR3 coding sequence is TGCGCCAGCAGCCAGACAGTGAACTCCTACGAGCAGTACTTC.

This clone has just one count. One junction end disagrees with the germline gene, perhaps due to a read error. The chain links TRBV7-9 to TRBJ2-7; maybe TRBD1 (5 bases). This CDR3 contains 14 residues. Germline V gene sequence: CDR1 SEHNR, CDR2 FQNEAQ (reference sequence). The CDR3 region is CSSSIRDNSYEQYF. As DNA, the CDR3 is TGTTCCAGCAGCATCAGGGATAACTCCTACGAGCAGTACTTC.

This clone was seen just once. The V and J genes are TRBV6-5 and TRBJ1-2; 7 nucleotides line up with TRBD1. The CDR3 runs to 14 residues. Trimming took 6 bases from V and 6 from J; bases not matched to a gene: 10. CDR1 MNHEY and CDR2 SVGAGI come from the germline V gene. The CDR3 sequence: CASSDRDWFDGYTF. Here the CDR3 DNA reads TGTGCCAGCAGCGACAGGGATTGGTTCGATGGCTACACCTTC.

In its sample, this clone was seen once. V is TRBV7-9 and J is TRBJ2-7, with a tentative D call TRBD2 (5 bases). The CDR3 has 11 residues. Trimming removed 8 bases from V and 3 bases from J, with 8 bases in between. The V gene's germline CDR1 is SEHNR and CDR2 FQNEAQ (reference sequence). The CDR3 sequence: CASAEVYEQYF. The CDR3 bases are TGTGCCAGCGCGGAGGTCTACGAGCAGTACTTC.

This chain uses TRBV21-1 with TRBJ2-7; the table's D call, TRBD2, has no DNA check behind it. TRBV21-1 is given as a pseudogene. CDR3 length: 15 residues. The CDR3, as DNA: TGTGCCAGCAGGCCGGGGGACTCGCTAGTTTACGAGCAGTACTTC. Translation: CASRPGDSLVYEQYF.

The chain is built from TRBV6-5 and TRBJ2-1; the match to TRBD2 covers 9 bases. The germline V gene has CDR1 MNHEY and CDR2 SVGAGI. After removal of 0 bases from V and 6 bases from J, the junction contained 6 bases not matched to a gene. CDR3 length: 16 residues. In DNA, the CDR3 is TGTGCCAGCAGTTACTCGACTAGCGGCCTTTTCAATGAGCAGTTCTTC. Its translation is CASSYSTSGLFNEQFF.

V and J are TRBV9 and TRBJ2-2, with TRBD1 as a possible D gene (5 bases). The CDR3 covers 16 residues. Trimming cost V 2 bases and J 1 base, with 12 bases left between them. Germline values: CDR1 SGDLS, CDR2 YYNGEE. CDR3 loop: CASSVRQSLNTGELFF. The CDR3 coding sequence is TGTGCCAGCAGCGTTAGACAGTCATTGAACACCGGGGAGCTGTTTTTT.

This clone was detected only once. This chain joins TRBV5-4 and TRBJ2-5; 7 nucleotides line up with TRBD1. The germline CDR1 and CDR2 sequences are SGHNT and YYREEE (reference sequence). This CDR3 is 16 amino acids long. With 3 bases clipped from V and 7 bases from J, the junction kept 15 bases outside the gene matches. CDR3 DNA: TGTGCCAGCAGCTCGCATAGACAGGGCTTTCGGTTGACCCAGTACTTC. Amino acid sequence: CASSSHRQGFRLTQYF.

The rearrangement uses TRBV28 and TRBJ2-2, with a tentative D call TRBD2 (5 bases). V shed 2 bases and J shed 5 bases, with 12 bases lying between them. The CDR3 runs to 15 residues. Germline CDR1 and CDR2: MDHEN and SYDVKM. This CDR3 reads CASSLLGRGTGELFF. The DNA of the CDR3 is TGTGCCAGCAGTTTACTGGGTCGGGGAACCGGGGAGCTGTTTTTT.

The rearrangement uses TRBV5-6 and TRBJ2-5, with TRBD2 matching over 8 bases. The CDR3 consists of 16 residues. The germline CDR1 and CDR2 sequences are SGHDT and YYEEEE. The ends lost 1 base at V and 1 base at J; junction bases unmatched: 6. CDR3 nucleotide sequence: TGTGCCAGCAGCTTGCGTGGCGGGGGGTTCCAAGAGACCCAGTACTTC. Its protein is CASSLRGGGFQETQYF.

The V call is TRBV11-2, the J call TRBJ2-5, with D maybe TRBD2 (5 bases). Germline CDR1 is SGHAT and CDR2 is FQNNGV. This CDR3 contains 13 residues. Trimming stripped 5 bases from V and 5 bases from J, with 12 bases between. CDR3 nucleotide sequence: TGTGCCAGCAGCCCGAGCCGGAGGGAGACCCAGTACTTC. Its translation is CASSPSRRETQYF.

The chain recombines TRBV14 with TRBJ2-7, with D perhaps TRBD2 (5 bases). The germline gives CDR1 SGHDN, CDR2 FVKESK. With 4 bases removed from V and 1 base from J, the gap between germline ends came to 11 bases. CDR3 size: 14 residues. The chain's CDR3 is CASSPEGFSYEQYF. CDR3 DNA: TGTGCCAGCAGCCCCGAGGGATTTTCCTACGAGCAGTACTTC.

The gene calls are TRBV4-3 and TRBJ1-2, with D maybe TRBD1 (5 bases). The germline CDR1 and CDR2 sequences are LGHNA and YSLEER. The CDR3 runs 14 residues. Trimming shortened V by 0 bases and J by 4 bases, and 9 bases separated the two germline ends. CDR3 in amino acids: CASSQDRAPYGYTF. The CDR3 bases are TGCGCCAGCAGCCAAGACAGGGCGCCCTATGGCTACACCTTC.

For this clone: At one boundary the junction diverges from the germline segment, which might be a read error. The genes are TRBV2 and TRBJ2-4; 8 positions agree with TRBD1. CDR3 length: 10 amino acids. Germline loops: CDR1 SNHLY, CDR2 FYNNEI. This CDR3 reads CASGVGQVSF. CDR3 in DNA: TGTGCCAGCGGAGTGGGACAGGTCTCCTTC.

The gene calls are TRBV21-1 and TRBJ2-7; TRBD1, the table's D call, was not compared with the DNA. TRBV21-1 is assigned pseudogene status. The CDR3 runs to 16 residues. CDR3 in DNA: TGTGCCAGCAGCCCCTATCCGGACAGGGAGTGCTACGAGCAGTACTTC. Protein: CASSPYPDRECYEQYF.

The chain employs TRBV9 and TRBJ2-3; 8 positions match TRBD2. V lost 2 bases to trimming and J lost 3 bases; unmatched junction nucleotides: 8. The length of the CDR3 is 16 residues. The germline V gene encodes CDR1 SGDLS and CDR2 YYNGEE. In DNA form, the CDR3 reads TGTGCCAGCAGCGTCGCGGAGCGGGAGTTGACAGATACGCAGTATTTT. It encodes CASSVAERELTDTQYF.

V usage is TRBV7-8 and J usage is TRBJ2-2; 9 bases map to TRBD1. The CDR3 length is 15 residues. V was pared by 2 bases and J by 6 bases, with 4 bases of the junction left unmatched. Germline CDR1 SGHVS, CDR2 FQNEAQ. This chain's CDR3 is CASSLNRGQAGELFF. CDR3 nucleotide sequence: TGTGCCAGCAGCTTAAACAGGGGGCAGGCCGGGGAGCTGTTTTTT.

The chain joins TRBV10-3 to TRBJ2-7; the match to TRBD2 covers 16 bases. CDR3 size: 16 residues. The germline V gene has CDR1 ENHRY and CDR2 SYGVKD. The V segment lost 3 bases and the J segment 7 bases; nucleotides outside the gene matches: 6. The CDR3 nucleotides are TGTGCCATCAGTGAAGGGACTAGCGGGGGGGCAGGTGAGCAGTACTTC. This encodes CAISEGTSGGAGEQYF.

The V gene is TRBV4-2, the J gene TRBJ1-6; 8 nucleotides match TRBD1. Trimming removed 0 bases from V and 9 bases from J; junction bases left unmatched: 7. CDR3 length: 16 amino acids. CDR1 and CDR2 from the germline V gene are LGHNA and YNFKEQ. The CDR3 DNA follows: TGTGCCAGCAGCCAAGACCAGGGGGCGGCGGGTTCACCCCTCCACTTT. This gives the protein CASSQDQGAAGSPLHF.

The chain recombines TRBV7-2 with TRBJ2-1; 7 nucleotides line up with TRBD2. The CDR3 is 15 amino acids. Germline V gene data show CDR1 as SGHTA and CDR2 as FQGNSA. The V gene end was trimmed by 5 bases and the J gene end by 5 bases; junction bases not matched to a gene: 9. CDR3 sequence: CASSPAGLTNNEQFF. The CDR3 bases are TGTGCCAGCAGCCCAGCGGGACTTACAAACAATGAGCAGTTCTTC.

The gene calls are TRBV27 and TRBJ1-1; weak D call: TRBD1 (5 bases). The CDR3 has 15 residues. The germline V and J ends were trimmed by 6 bases and 1 base, with 15 bases remaining between them. Per germline, CDR1 MNHEY and CDR2 SMNVEV (reference sequence). CDR3 residues: CASRPPQGTNTEAFF. The CDR3 DNA is TGTGCCAGCAGACCGCCCCAGGGTACGAACACTGAAGCTTTCTTT.